This T cell receptor beta chain was recorded in a study of blood T cell repertoires in COVID-19. Study context: Samples representing acute and convalescent COVID-19 were sourced from the United States, Italy and Spain.

Across 20 to 25 US areas, participants ranged in age from 18 to 89 years. Germline CDR1 MDHEN, CDR2 SYDVKM. This CDR3 is 14 amino acids long. V lost 5 bases, J lost 8 bases, and 7 bases stayed unmatched. TCRdb keeps only in-frame clones here, not all; method: immunoSEQ multiplex PCR. The table has 150,000 to 200,000 clones, about 90% seen once. This clone was counted once. This clonotype originated in a woman aged 45-59 years who had recovered from COVID-19. Sequencing was performed on PBMCs or T cells enriched from blood (not recorded which). The chain couples TRBV28 to TRBJ1-4, with TRBD1 identical over 8 bases. This CDR3 reads CASSGQGPIEKLFF. CDR3 DNA: TGTGCCAGCAGTGGACAGGGTCCGATAGAAAAACTGTTTTTT.